This T cell receptor beta chain was obtained from a study of T cell repertoires and Cas9 in healthy adults. The overall study: SpCas9-reactive CD4 and CD8 T cells were characterized for potency, cytotoxicity and lineage.

A note on this clone: Its antigen is currently unknown.

Profiling relied on immunoSEQ multiplex PCR, and the TCRdb table lists in-frame clones only, not all of them. The sample includes around 20,000 clones, about nine tenths seen only once; the top ten take 0.69%. General observations from the study: In vitro, SpCas9-reactive Tregs were reported to curb effector T cell proliferation and function.

The CDR3 covers 15 residues. CDR1 is SNHLY, CDR2 FYNNEI, per germline. Trimming left V 2 bases short and J 5 bases short, with 15 bases between. The sequenced sample was CD4+ effector T cells (CD127+, CD25-, CD137-, CD154-) from PBMCs; culture status not recorded. The V call is TRBV2, the J call TRBJ2-5, with D unclear. This receptor was obtained from a human donor in good health. The CDR3: CASSELAGAAETQYF. DNA of the CDR3: TGTGCCAGCAGTGAACTGGCCGGAGCCGCCGAGACCCAGTACTTC.